This paragraph covers one T cell receptor beta chain sequence. This specimen belongs to a study of memory CD4+ T cells and cytomegalovirus serostatus. Turning to the study itself: This sample comes from healthy Belgian adults, roughly nine CMV seropositive, 24 seronegative.

The sort gate was single viable CD3+CD4+CD8-CD45RO+ cells for memory CD4+ T cells. The protocol was immunoSEQ multiplex PCR, while the TCRdb copy is restricted to in-frame clones and leaves out a portion. The data hold 75,000 to 90,000 clones, with around 80% observed a single time. The CDR3 loop spans 15 amino acids. The J segment lost 7 bases and the V segment lost 6 bases, leaving 11 bases of the junction unmatched. Germline loops: CDR1 MNHEY, CDR2 SMNVEV (reference sequence). The chain employs TRBV27 and TRBJ1-4; 7 nucleotides match TRBD1. The sequence came from an adult in good health and CMV-seronegative. Sequencing was done on a sample of memory CD4+ T cells from blood. This chain's CDR3 is CASSSTGDWGEKLFF. The DNA for the CDR3 is TGTGCCAGCAGCTCCACAGGGGACTGGGGTGAAAAACTGTTTTTT.